Listed below are T cell receptor beta chains from one sample, sequenced in a study of Graves' ophthalmopathy and Graves' hyperthyroidism. Each CDR3 protein gets one entry after TCRdb re-called the multiplex PCR reads with MiXCR. The sample consists of about 420,000 distinct CDR3 sequences, roughly 21% of them appearing once. The source material was peripheral blood. The receptors here all came from a young woman with stable Graves' hyperthyroidism. The CDR3 runs from the conserved cysteine through the conserved F or W. A D gene is named only where the DNA matches it firmly. Not all rows give a size; the values are once, few, many and, for expanded clones, a class.

clone size	D gene	V gene	J gene	CDR3 DNA	CDR3 protein
many	-	TRBV25-1	TRBJ2-7	TGTGCCAGCAGTGGCCTCTCGGGGGGACAGCCCTCTTTCGAGCAGTACTTC	CASSGLSGGQPSFEQYF
many	-	TRBV2	TRBJ2-7	TGTGCCAGCAGTGAAGCGTGGGTCTCCTACGAGCAGTACTTC	CASSEAWVSYEQYF
-	TRBD1	TRBV6-1	TRBJ1-6	TGTGCCAGCAGTACCAAGGGACAGGGGGCCTATAATTCACCCCTCCACTTT	CASSTKGQGAYNSPLHF
few	TRBD1	TRBV27	TRBJ1-2	TGTGCCAGTCCGGGACAGGGCTTTGGCTACACCTTC	CASPGQGFGYTF
many	TRBD2	TRBV6-2/TRBV6-3	TRBJ2-7	TGTGCCAGCAGTTACTTACTAGCGGGAGGGACCCCCTACGAGCAGTACTTC	CASSYLLAGGTPYEQYF
once	-	TRBV29-1	TRBJ1-1	TGCAGCGTTGTAACGGGGGGGCTGAACACTGAAGCTTTCTTT	CSVVTGGLNTEAFF
many	-	TRBV7-9	TRBJ2-7	TGTGCCAGCAGCTTCGAGGCCAGCTACGAGCAGTACTTC	CASSFEASYEQYF
many	TRBD1	TRBV7-9	TRBJ2-5	TGTGCCAGCAGCTCCCACCCGACAGGGGAAGAGACCCAGTACTTC	CASSSHPTGEETQYF
many	TRBD1	TRBV5-1	TRBJ1-2	TGCGCCAGCAGCTTTGGGACAGGGAGTAATGGCTACACCTTC	CASSFGTGSNGYTF
many	TRBD2	TRBV28	TRBJ2-5	TGTGCCAGCAGATCGACTAGCGGGGCTCAAGAGACCCAGTACTTC	CASRSTSGAQETQYF
many	-	TRBV20-1	TRBJ1-2	TGCAGTGCCCCGGATGGCTACACCTTC	CSAPDGYTF
few	-	TRBV28	TRBJ2-6	TGTGCCAGCAGTTTGGCAGGATACTCTGGGGCCAACGTCCTGACTTTC	CASSLAGYSGANVLTF
-	-	TRBV30	TRBJ2-2	TGTGCCTGGACGAAAGGGGGATGGAACACCGGGGAGCTGTTTTTT	CAWTKGGWNTGELFF